The 10 T cell receptor beta chains reported below all come from one sample, sequenced in a study of shared clonotypes between healthy human individuals. TCRdb's copy holds only in-frame clones and misses some; the assay was immunoSEQ multiplex PCR. The table has 2 million to 2.5 million clones, around 93% seen once. CD8 cells regarded as naive lacked CD45RO, were positively chosen for CCR7, and omitted terminally differentiated effector memory CD45RA+ cells. The sequenced sample was naive CD8+ T cells from PBMCs. The receptors shown here come from a man aged 18 to 30 in good health. Some clones in this sample may be carry-over from other donors' samples.

V is TRBV4-1 and J is TRBJ1-2; 9 bases are a match to TRBD1. In germline, CDR1 is MGHRA, CDR2 YSYEKL. V was clipped by 0 bases and J by 6 bases; unmatched bases: 11. The CDR3 sequence is 17 residues long. CDR3 amino acids: CASSQDGTGTGLDGYTF. CDR3 coding DNA: TGCGCCAGCAGCCAAGATGGGACCGGGACAGGGCTCGATGGCTACACCTTC.

The chain employs TRBV27 and TRBJ2-2; 13 bases are a match to TRBD2. The germline CDR1 and CDR2 sequences are MNHEY and SMNVEV (reference sequence). The CDR3 is 15 residues long. V shed 7 bases and J 2 bases; nucleotides not matched to a gene: 1. CDR3 nucleotides: TGTGCCAGCAAGGGACTAGCGGGAAACACCGGGGAGCTGTTTTTT. Translated, it gives CASKGLAGNTGELFF.

The chain is built from TRBV6-6 and TRBJ2-1; 9 nucleotides align to TRBD2. Germline V lookup: CDR1 MNHNY, CDR2 SVGAGI (reference sequence). The CDR3 totals 16 residues. Trimming cost V 0 bases and J 4 bases; bases outside gene matches: 4. CDR3 DNA sequence: TGTGCCAGCAGTTACTCGGCGGGAGGGGTATACAATGAGCAGTTCTTC. It codes for CASSYSAGGVYNEQFF.

This clone was detected a few times. J is TRBJ1-1 and V is TRBV30, with D possibly being TRBD1 (5 bases). Trimming cost V 2 bases and J 5 bases, with 18 bases left between them. CDR1 and CDR2 from the germline V gene are GTSNPN and SVGIG (reference sequence). The CDR3 contains 15 residues. In DNA, the CDR3 is TGTGCCTGGAGTCCCTGGGGCGGTTGGGGAACTGAAGCTTTCTTT. The encoded protein is CAWSPWGGWGTEAFF. The whole variable domain, remainder taken from reference TRBV30 and TRBJ1-1, is SQTIHQWPATLVQPVGSPLSLECTVEGTSNPNLYWYRQAAGRGLQLLFYSVGIGQISSEVPQNLSASRPQDRQFILSSKKLLLSDSGFYLCAWSPWGGWGTEAFFGQGTRLTVV.

The chain carries TRBV7-9 and TRBJ2-7; TRBD1 matches at 9 bases. The CDR3 has 13 residues. V shed 6 bases, J shed 7 bases, and the junction held 7 bases outside the gene matches. Germline V gives CDR1 SEHNR, CDR2 FQNEAQ (reference sequence). CDR3 coding DNA: TGTGCCAGCAGGTCACAGGGGGCGGAAGAGCAGTACTTC. Protein sequence: CASRSQGAEEQYF.

A word on this clone: Other nucleotide sequences from this sample produce the same CDR3. The CDR3 loop reads CASSLDSLYEQYF. CDR3 coding DNA: TGTGCCAGCAGCTTGGACAGCCTCTACGAGCAGTACTTC. The chain recombines TRBV11-2 with TRBJ2-7; maybe TRBD1 (6 bases). The CDR3 loop spans 13 amino acids. Trimming removed 3 bases from V and 3 bases from J, with 9 bases in between. Germline CDR1 SGHAT, CDR2 FQNNGV.

The gene calls are TRBV9 and TRBJ2-2; D may match TRBD1 or TRBD2 (5 bases each). V lost 3 bases to trimming and J lost 4 bases, with 13 bases between them. The germline V gene encodes CDR1 SGDLS and CDR2 YYNGEE. CDR3 length: 15 residues. The chain's CDR3 is CASSAHGTSTGELFF. The DNA of the CDR3 is TGTGCCAGCAGCGCCCACGGGACCTCCACCGGGGAGCTGTTTTTT.

The chain carries TRBV9 and TRBJ2-7; D may be TRBD2 (6 bases). Germline loops: CDR1 SGDLS, CDR2 YYNGEE. Trimming took 3 bases from V and 2 from J, leaving 18 bases between them. This CDR3 has 16 residues. CDR3 loop: CASSARQSSEPYEQYF. The CDR3, as DNA: TGTGCCAGCAGCGCACGTCAATCTAGCGAACCCTACGAGCAGTACTTC.

This clone was counted once. CDR3 sequence reads: CASSQVWGSEREQYF. The DNA of the CDR3 is TGCGCCAGCAGCCAAGTCTGGGGCTCAGAGCGCGAGCAGTACTTC. This rearrangement joins TRBV4-1 to TRBJ2-7, with TRBD1 as a possible D gene (5 bases). Trimming took 1 base from V and 6 from J, leaving 16 bases between them. The CDR3 consists of 15 residues. Per the germline V gene, CDR1 is MGHRA and CDR2 is YSYEKL.

The chain couples TRBV28 to TRBJ2-7; D possibly matches TRBD1 or TRBD2 (5 bases each). Trimming pared 6 bases from V and 2 bases from J, leaving 11 bases between. Germline V CDR1 and CDR2: MDHEN, SYDVKM. The CDR3 has 13 residues. CDR3 residues: CASSRDGPYEQYF. CDR3 bases: TGTGCCAGCAGCCGGGACGGACCCTACGAGCAGTACTTC.